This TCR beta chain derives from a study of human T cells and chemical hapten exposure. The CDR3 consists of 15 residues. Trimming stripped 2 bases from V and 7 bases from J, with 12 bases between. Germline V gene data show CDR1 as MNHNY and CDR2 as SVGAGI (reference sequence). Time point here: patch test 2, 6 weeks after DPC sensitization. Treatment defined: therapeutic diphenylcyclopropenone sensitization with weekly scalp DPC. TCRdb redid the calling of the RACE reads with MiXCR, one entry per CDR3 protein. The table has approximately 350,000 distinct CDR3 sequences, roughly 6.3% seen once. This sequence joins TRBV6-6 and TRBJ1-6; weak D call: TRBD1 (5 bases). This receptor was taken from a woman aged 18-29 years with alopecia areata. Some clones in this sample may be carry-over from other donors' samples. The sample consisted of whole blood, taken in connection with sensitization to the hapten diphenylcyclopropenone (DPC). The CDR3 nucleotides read TGTGCCAGCAGTTACCGAACACGGGACAATTCACCCCTCCACTTT. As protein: CASSYRTRDNSPLHF.